These 26 T cell receptor beta chains came from one sample sequenced in a study of T cells in Graves' hyperthyroidism and ophthalmopathy. Amplified TCR beta CDR3 regions derived from RNA transcripts. HTBI primers drove first-round RT-PCR of the TCR CDR3. MiXCR, applied by TCRdb to the multiplex PCR reads, yields one record per CDR3 protein. This table has around 600,000 distinct CDR3 sequences, 45% appearing once. Sequences were obtained from peripheral blood or thyroid tissue (not recorded which). Source of these receptors: an adult man with Graves' disease, either hyperthyroidism or ophthalmopathy (not recorded which).

This clonotype was found once. This may stem from a read error, because a much larger clone lies one nucleotide away. The chain combines TRBV7-9 with TRBJ1-2; no definite D call. This CDR3 has 15 residues. CDR1 is SEHNR and CDR2 is FQNEAQ in the germline V gene (reference sequence). The chain's CDR3 is CAGSLVGGRGDGYTF. The CDR3 nucleotides are TGTGCCGGCAGCTTAGTAGGCGGGCGGGGTGATGGCTACACCTTC.

The table lists this clonotype with many counts. The J gene is TRBJ1-4, the V gene TRBV29-1; weak D call: TRBD1 (5 bases). The germline V gene encodes CDR1 SQVTM and CDR2 ANQGSEA. The CDR3 spans 15 residues. The germline V and J ends were trimmed by 7 bases and 4 bases, with 19 bases remaining between them. CDR3 nucleotide sequence: TGCAGCGCGGTTGGGCAGGGACCGCGTAATGAAAAACTGTTTTTT. This translates into CSAVGQGPRNEKLFF.

The table lists this clonotype with many counts. The chain employs TRBV7-2 and TRBJ2-7; D uncertain. CDR1 SGHTA and CDR2 FQGNSA come from the germline V gene. The CDR3 has 13 residues. The germline V and J ends were trimmed by 3 bases and 0 bases, with 6 bases remaining between them. In DNA form, the CDR3 reads TGTGCCAGCAGCTTCACCCCCTCCTACGAGCAGTACTTC. Its protein is CASSFTPSYEQYF.

The rearrangement uses TRBV7-9 and TRBJ1-2; tentative D call: TRBD1 (5 bases). The CDR3 covers 14 residues. Trimming took 5 bases from V and 8 from J, leaving 18 bases between them. CDR1 SEHNR and CDR2 FQNEAQ come from the germline V gene (reference sequence). CDR3 bases: TGTGCCAGCAGCGACGACCCGGGGGTCGGAGGCTACACCTTC. Amino acids: CASSDDPGVGGYTF.

V gene TRBV7-9 combines with J gene TRBJ1-2, with 8 bases fitting TRBD1. The CDR3 has 15 amino acids. Germline CDR1 and CDR2: SEHNR and FQNEAQ (reference sequence). Trimming cost V 5 bases and J 8 bases; bases outside gene matches: 13. Written as DNA, the CDR3 is TGTGCCAGCAGCATCGACAGGGGAGCCGGAGACGGCTACACCTTC. This gives the protein CASSIDRGAGDGYTF.

This clonotype was observed a handful of times. The chain has TRBV4-3 and TRBJ1-5, with a tentative D call TRBD1 (5 bases). This CDR3 is 16 amino acids long. Deletions cut 1 base from V and 1 base from J, with 11 bases between. Germline V CDR1 and CDR2: LGHNA, YSLEER. The CDR3 spells CASSQGGGLSNQPQHF. In nucleotides, the CDR3 is TGCGCCAGCAGCCAAGGGGGGGGACTGAGCAATCAGCCCCAGCATTTT.

This rearrangement joins TRBV25-1 to TRBJ1-1; possibly TRBD1 for D (5 bases). There are 13 residues in the CDR3. V lost 8 bases and J 4 bases, leaving 14 bases between the germline ends. Germline values: CDR1 MGHDK, CDR2 SYGVNS. This CDR3 reads CASGLGRGTEAFF. DNA for the CDR3: TGTGCCAGCGGTCTAGGTAGGGGCACTGAAGCTTTCTTT.

Only a few counts were recorded for this clonotype. This chain joins TRBV10-2 and TRBJ1-5; 10 bases are shared with TRBD1. V lost 6 bases to trimming and J lost 1 base; unmatched junction nucleotides: 3. Germline V gene data show CDR1 as WSHSY and CDR2 as SAAADI. The CDR3 contains 15 residues. The CDR3: CASRGQGTSNQPQHF. The CDR3 nucleotides read TGCGCCAGCAGGGGACAGGGGACAAGCAATCAGCCCCAGCATTTT.

The sample holds a few counts of this clonotype. The chain joins TRBV5-1 to TRBJ1-2, with D maybe TRBD1 (5 bases). Germline-derived CDR1 and CDR2 are SGHRS and YFSETQ. The germline V and J ends were trimmed by 4 bases and 8 bases, with 18 bases remaining between them. This CDR3 is built from 14 residues. Here the CDR3 DNA reads TGCGCCAGCAGCGAACCGGGACGGTGGGAAGGCTACACCTTC. It specifies CASSEPGRWEGYTF.

This clonotype was observed many times. The junction departs from germline at one end; a sequencing error may be responsible. CDR3 DNA sequence: TGTGCTAGCAGCTTAGGACAGAATTCACCCCTCCACTTT. This translates into CASSLGQNSPLHF. The chain has TRBV7-6 and TRBJ1-6; D may be TRBD1 (6 bases). Germline V gene sequence: CDR1 SGHVS, CDR2 FNYEAQ. There are 13 residues in the CDR3.

A word on this clonotype: This may stem from a read error, because a much larger clone lies one nucleotide away. This rearrangement joins TRBV9 to TRBJ1-4; D unclear. Trimming took off 4 bases at V and 8 bases at J, with 15 bases between the two ends. Germline CDR1 SGDLS, CDR2 YYNGEE. This CDR3 comprises 14 residues. The CDR3 nucleotides are TGTGCCAGCAGCCCCGCGGGATGGCGGGAAAAACTGTTTTTT. This encodes CASSPAGWREKLFF.

V is TRBV6-2 or TRBV6-3 and J is TRBJ2-2; D remains ambiguous. This CDR3 comprises 15 residues. The ends were cut back, 0 bases at V and 5 bases at J, with 10 bases in the middle. The germline gives CDR1 MNHEY, CDR2 SVGEGT. The CDR3 sequence is CASSYSWVRTGELFF. The CDR3 bases are TGTGCCAGCAGTTACTCCTGGGTACGAACCGGGGAGCTGTTTTTT.

This clonotype turned up a few times. V usage is TRBV3-1 and J usage is TRBJ2-5; D is possibly TRBD2 (5 bases). The CDR3 has 15 amino acids. CDR1 is LGHDT, CDR2 YNNKEL, per germline (reference sequence). Trimming removed 6 bases from V and 7 bases from J, with 21 bases in between. The CDR3 DNA follows: TGTGCCAGCAGTCCCTTGATTAGCGCTTCGGGGACCCAGTACTTC. Translated, it gives CASSPLISASGTQYF.

V is TRBV6-5 and J is TRBJ2-7; D not certain. Trimming took off 4 bases at V and 5 bases at J, with 15 bases between the two ends. The germline gives CDR1 MNHEY, CDR2 SVGAGI. The CDR3 is made up of 14 amino acids. CDR3 sequence (DNA): TGTGCCAGCAGTTTAGAACAGCGACCCGACGAGCAGTACTTC. Translation: CASSLEQRPDEQYF.

This clonotype was seen only a few times. The rearrangement links TRBV19 to TRBJ1-5; no clear D gene. This CDR3 spans 15 amino acids. CDR1 and CDR2 from the germline V gene are LNHDA and SQIVND (reference sequence). The V end was cut by 7 bases, the J end by 0 bases, with 13 bases between. This CDR3 is CASNPGLYSNQPQHF. CDR3 nucleotide sequence: TGTGCCAGTAACCCGGGCCTTTATAGCAATCAGCCCCAGCATTTT.

There are many counts of this clonotype. CDR3 bases: TGTGCCAGCAGCGCCCAGCAGCCCGGGGCGAGAAATTCACCCCTCCACTTT. It yields the protein CASSAQQPGARNSPLHF. The V gene is TRBV7-9, the J gene TRBJ1-6; tentatively, D is TRBD1 (5 bases). The CDR3 runs 17 residues. From germline, CDR1 is SEHNR and CDR2 FQNEAQ (reference sequence). V lost 5 bases to trimming and J lost 7 bases, with 21 bases between them.

The V gene is TRBV2, the J gene TRBJ1-2, with unresolved D. The germline V gene has CDR1 SNHLY and CDR2 FYNNEI. Trimming cost V 2 bases and J 0 bases, with 10 bases left between them. This CDR3 region has 15 residues. CDR3 sequence reads: CASSESGVANYGYTF. The CDR3 nucleotides are TGTGCCAGCAGTGAATCGGGTGTAGCTAACTATGGCTACACCTTC.

This clonotype was detected a few times. This sequence joins TRBV29-1 and TRBJ1-2; D might be TRBD1 (5 bases). The ends were cut back, 6 bases at V and 7 bases at J, with 12 bases in the middle. CDR1 is SQVTM and CDR2 is ANQGSEA in the germline V gene. The CDR3 spans 11 residues. The CDR3 DNA follows: TGCAGCGTCTTCGACAGATCTGGCTACACCTTC. Encoded protein: CSVFDRSGYTF. The whole variable domain, remainder taken from reference TRBV29-1 and TRBJ1-2, is SAVISQKPSRDICQRGTSLTIQCQVDSQVTMMFWYRQQPGQSLTLIATANQGSEATYESGFVIDKFPISRPNLTFSTLTVSNMSPEDSSIYLCSVFDRSGYTFGSGTRLTVV.

This clonotype appeared a single time. The chain couples TRBV6-5 to TRBJ1-5, with TRBD1 identical over 8 bases. Trimming cost V 5 bases and J 7 bases; bases outside gene matches: 10. The germline V gene encodes CDR1 MNHEY and CDR2 SVGAGI. CDR3 length equals 15 residues. CDR3 nucleotides: TGTGCCAGCAGTCCGTTAGACAGGGGCGGGCAGCCCCAGCATTTT. Protein product: CASSPLDRGGQPQHF.

On this clonotype itself: Given a much more abundant clone one base away, this may be a read error. V gene TRBV2 combines with J gene TRBJ1-5; D might be TRBD1 (6 bases). Germline loops: CDR1 SNHLY, CDR2 FYNNEI. CDR3 length: 14 amino acids. V was pared by 6 bases and J by 6 bases, with 15 bases between. CDR3 nucleotides: TGTGCCAGCAGCTTCGGGACAATGGGTCAGCCCCAGCATTTT. Translation: CASSFGTMGQPQHF.

This clonotype appeared many times. J is TRBJ1-2 and V is TRBV7-2, with D perhaps matching TRBD1 (6 bases). The germline gives CDR1 SGHTA, CDR2 FQGNSA. The CDR3 extends over 13 amino acids. V lost 3 bases and J lost 8, with 13 bases in between. The CDR3 region is CASSFVGARGYTF. The CDR3 DNA follows: TGTGCCAGCAGCTTCGTGGGGGCGCGGGGCTACACCTTC. The full variable domain, completed using reference TRBV7-2 and TRBJ1-2, is GAGVSQSPSNKVTEKGKDVELRCDPISGHTALYWYRQSLGQGLEFLIYFQGNSAPDKSGLPSDRFSAERTGGSVSTLTIQRTQQEDSAVYLCASSFVGARGYTFGSGTRLTVV.

Here the CDR3 reads CSVLDRSYEQYF. In DNA, the CDR3 is TGCAGCGTTTTAGACAGATCCTACGAGCAGTACTTC. V and J are TRBV29-1 and TRBJ2-7, with a tentative D call TRBD1 (5 bases). V was pared by 5 bases and J by 1 base, with 9 bases between. Germline V gene lookup returns CDR1 SQVTM and CDR2 ANQGSEA. This CDR3 region has 12 residues.

The chain recombines TRBV5-6 with TRBJ1-2; D is ambiguous. Trimming removed 7 bases at V and 2 bases at J, with 18 bases between. The CDR3 loop spans 15 amino acids. Germline values: CDR1 SGHDT, CDR2 YYEEEE. In nucleotides, the CDR3 is TGTGCCAGCTCTTCTCGGCAGACTCTCAACTATGGCTACACCTTC. Translation gives CASSSRQTLNYGYTF.

This clonotype was counted ten times or more. This chain uses TRBV9 with TRBJ2-7; 7 nucleotides match TRBD2. The CDR3 loop spans 14 amino acids. Germline loops: CDR1 SGDLS, CDR2 YYNGEE. The ends lost 3 bases at V and 4 bases at J; junction bases unmatched: 7. The CDR3 nucleotides read TGTGCCAGCAGCGCTGGTACAGCGGGGTACGAGCAGTACTTC. Residues: CASSAGTAGYEQYF. Supplemented by reference TRBV9 and TRBJ2-7, the full variable domain reads DSGVTQTPKHLITATGQRVTLRCSPRSGDLSVYWYQQSLDQGLQFLIQYYNGEERAKGNILERFSAQQFPDLHSELNLSSLELGDSALYFCASSAGTAGYEQYFGPGTRLTVT.

The chain couples TRBV5-4 to TRBJ1-1; D perhaps matches TRBD1 (5 bases). Germline CDR1 and CDR2: SGHNT and YYREEE (reference sequence). Trimming took off 6 bases at V and 3 bases at J, with 12 bases between the two ends. CDR3 length equals 13 residues. Written as DNA, the CDR3 is TGTGCCAGCAACCACGGGGGATACACTGAAGCTTTCTTT. Its translation is CASNHGGYTEAFF.

J is TRBJ1-5 and V is TRBV7-6; D possibly corresponds to TRBD1 (5 bases). Trimming cost V 2 bases and J 6 bases, with 11 bases left between them. Germline CDR1 SGHVS, CDR2 FNYEAQ. This CDR3 has 14 residues. Here the CDR3 reads CASSLFAGSQPQHF. DNA for the CDR3: TGTGCCAGCAGCTTATTTGCAGGGAGTCAGCCCCAGCATTTT.